This T cell receptor (beta chain) appears in the sequencing data of a study of T-cell reconstitution after alpha-beta-depleted transplantation in children. General study points: Counts and diversity of T cells one year after transplant came mostly from newly produced T cells.

Unique molecular identifiers tagged the TCRbeta library. TCRdb called the PCR reads again in MiXCR, with one record for every CDR3 protein. The sample has 700,000 to 850,000 distinct CDR3 sequences, roughly 15% seen once. V shed 2 bases and J 2 bases; nucleotides not matched to a gene: 5. CDR1 KGHDR and CDR2 SFDVKD come from the germline V gene. The CDR3 sequence is 17 residues long. This clonotype was observed a handful of times. Its target is not known. The clonotype was recovered from a male patient between 10 and 17 years old who had a stem cell transplant for acute lymphoblastic leukemia, so the T cells may come from the graft donor. The rearrangement links TRBV24-1 to TRBJ2-5, with 12 bases identical to TRBD2. The sequences come from PBMCs, mostly from graft donor cells, collected 360 days after TCRalphabeta/CD19-depleted stem cell transplant. Written as DNA, the CDR3 is TGTGCCACCAGTGATTCGACTAGCGGGAGCCAACAAGAGACCCAGTACTTC. As protein: CATSDSTSGSQQETQYF.